Listed here are 8 T cell receptor beta chains from one sample, sequenced in a study of identical twins. One entry per CDR3 protein, called by TCRdb with MiXCR from the 5' RACE reads. The sample has about 690,000 distinct CDR3 sequences, 5.5% to 6.5% seen once. The sequenced sample was naive T cells sorted from blood. The origin of the receptors is a man in his late teens or twenties in good health.

The chain is built from TRBV5-4 and TRBJ2-7; maybe TRBD1 (5 bases). CDR1 and CDR2 (germline): SGHNT, YYREEE (reference sequence). V was trimmed by 1 base and J by 0 bases, leaving 23 bases between them. The CDR3 spans 19 residues. The chain's CDR3 is CASSLPNAPTAMSSYEQYV. DNA of the CDR3: TGTGCCAGCAGCTTGCCCAACGCCCCGACAGCCATGAGCTCCTACGAGCAGTACGTC.

In its sample, this clonotype was seen many times. The chain couples TRBV5-5 to TRBJ2-7; the D is unclear. V dropped 2 bases and J dropped 5 bases, with 8 bases sitting between them. Per germline, CDR1 SGHKS and CDR2 YYEKEE (reference sequence). The CDR3 runs to 12 residues. DNA of the CDR3: TGTGCCAGCAGCTTAGGGAACCACGAGCAGTACTTC. Encoded protein: CASSLGNHEQYF.

This clonotype was seen repeatedly, ten times or more. V and J are TRBV6-5 and TRBJ2-4, with D hard to call. The V and J ends lost 6 bases and 8 bases respectively, with 11 bases between them. The CDR3 runs to 12 residues. Germline CDR1 is MNHEY and CDR2 is SVGAGI. Here the CDR3 reads CASRADSDIQYF. The CDR3 bases are TGTGCCAGCAGGGCGGATTCCGACATTCAGTACTTC.

The chain joins TRBV7-2 to TRBJ1-1; D unresolved. The CDR3 has 13 residues. In germline, CDR1 is SGHTA, CDR2 FQGNSA. V was trimmed by 4 bases and J by 12 bases, leaving 18 bases between them. For the CDR3, the DNA is TGTGCCAGCAGCTACAAAAGGGAACTTCCGCCTTTCTTT. Residues: CASSYKRELPPFF.

This clonotype was seen a handful of times. This chain links TRBV28 with TRBJ2-5; D unresolved. This CDR3 is built from 14 residues. Germline CDR1 and CDR2: MDHEN and SYDVKM. Trimming cost V 6 bases and J 2 bases, with 13 bases left between them. CDR3 region: CASRPIHPQETQYF. DNA of the CDR3: TGTGCCAGCAGGCCTATACATCCGCAAGAGACCCAGTACTTC.

This clonotype came up a few times. V is TRBV12-3 or TRBV12-4 and J is TRBJ2-3; unclear D gene. V lost 0 bases and J 7 bases, leaving 14 bases between the germline ends. The CDR3 has 15 amino acids. DNA of the CDR3: TGTGCCAGCAGTTTAGCGCCGAACCCCGGTCATACGCAGTATTTT. Protein product: CASSLAPNPGHTQYF.

This clonotype was observed a handful of times. V and J are TRBV11-2 and TRBJ2-1, with D possibly matching TRBD2 (6 bases). The CDR3 totals 15 residues. Trimming took 5 bases from V and 6 from J, leaving 17 bases between them. CDR1 is SGHAT and CDR2 is FQNNGV in the germline V gene. CDR3 sequence (DNA): TGTGCCAGCAGCCTAGGGGCTAGCGTTCCCAATGAGCAGTTCTTC. It is translated as CASSLGASVPNEQFF.

This clonotype was counted only a few times. This chain joins TRBV12-3 or TRBV12-4 and TRBJ1-1; possible D gene TRBD1, 5 bases. Trimming took off 5 bases at V and 7 bases at J, with 14 bases between the two ends. The CDR3 contains 13 residues. For the CDR3, the DNA is TGTGCCAGCAGTCTACGGGGGGGGTATGAAGCTTTCTTT. It translates to CASSLRGGYEAFF.